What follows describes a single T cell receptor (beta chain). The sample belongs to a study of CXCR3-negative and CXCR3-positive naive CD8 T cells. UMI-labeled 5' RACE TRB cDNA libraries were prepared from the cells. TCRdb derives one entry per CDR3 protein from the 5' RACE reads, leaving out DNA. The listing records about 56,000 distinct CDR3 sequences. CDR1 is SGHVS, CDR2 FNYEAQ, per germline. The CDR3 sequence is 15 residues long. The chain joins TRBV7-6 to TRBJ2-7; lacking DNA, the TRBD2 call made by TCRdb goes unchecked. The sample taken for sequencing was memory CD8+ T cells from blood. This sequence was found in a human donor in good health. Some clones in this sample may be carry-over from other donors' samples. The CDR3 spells CASSPSGTSWAEQYF.